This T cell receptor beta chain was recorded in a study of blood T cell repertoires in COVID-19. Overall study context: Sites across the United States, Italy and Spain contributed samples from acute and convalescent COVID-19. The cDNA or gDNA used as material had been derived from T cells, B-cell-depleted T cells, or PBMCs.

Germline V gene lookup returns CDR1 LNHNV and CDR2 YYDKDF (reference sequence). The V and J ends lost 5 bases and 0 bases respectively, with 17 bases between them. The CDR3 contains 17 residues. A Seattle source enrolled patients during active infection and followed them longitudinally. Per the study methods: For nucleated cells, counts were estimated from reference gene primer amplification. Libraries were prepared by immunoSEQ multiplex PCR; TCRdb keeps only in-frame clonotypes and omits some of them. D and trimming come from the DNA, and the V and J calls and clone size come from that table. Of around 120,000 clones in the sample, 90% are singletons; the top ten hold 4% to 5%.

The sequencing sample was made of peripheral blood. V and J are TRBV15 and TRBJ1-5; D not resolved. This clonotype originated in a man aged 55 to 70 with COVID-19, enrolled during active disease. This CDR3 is CATSGEVTDSSNQPQHF. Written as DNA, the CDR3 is TGTGCCACCAGCGGCGAGGTAACGGACTCTAGCAATCAGCCCCAGCATTTT.